This record concerns one T cell receptor beta chain sequence. A junction boundary mismatches the germline segment, possibly from a read error. This specimen belongs to a study of blood T cells in healthy people across ages. Germline-derived CDR1 and CDR2 are MNHNY and SVGAGI (reference sequence). This CDR3 spans 18 amino acids. Sample-barcoded 5' priming and a J-beta primer mix drove a second PCR of roughly 6 to 12 cycles. In TCRdb, the 5' RACE reads were re-called with MiXCR into one record per CDR3 protein. The profile covers around 580,000 distinct CDR3 sequences, with roughly 48% appearing a single time and 20% to 25% taken by the ten largest.

The sequencing sample was made of blood. The chain joins TRBV6-6 to TRBJ1-1, with 10 bases lining up with TRBD1. The TCR originated in a man older than 75 in good health. The CDR3 bases are TGTGCCAGCAGCCCCAAAGGGAGGGACAGGGGACGGAACGCTGAAGCTTTCTTT. Its protein is CASSPKGRDRGRNAEAFF.